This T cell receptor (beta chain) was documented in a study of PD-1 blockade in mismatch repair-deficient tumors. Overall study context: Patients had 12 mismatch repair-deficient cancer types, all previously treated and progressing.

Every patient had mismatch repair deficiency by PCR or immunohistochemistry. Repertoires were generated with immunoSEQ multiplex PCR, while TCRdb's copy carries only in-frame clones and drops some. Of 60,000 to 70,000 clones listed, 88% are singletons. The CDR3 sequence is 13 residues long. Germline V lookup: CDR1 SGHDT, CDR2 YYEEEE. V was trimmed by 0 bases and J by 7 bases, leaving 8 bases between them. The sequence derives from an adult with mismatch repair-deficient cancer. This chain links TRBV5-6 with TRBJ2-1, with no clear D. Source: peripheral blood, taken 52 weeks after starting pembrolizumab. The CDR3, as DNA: TGTGCCAGCAGCTTGGAGCTAGTTAATGAGCAGTTCTTC. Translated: CASSLELVNEQFF.